This record concerns one T cell receptor (beta chain) sequence. TCRdb reanalysed the RT-PCR reads using MiXCR and keeps one entry per CDR3 protein. The repertoire holds 100,000 to 120,000 distinct CDR3 sequences, with 35% as singletons. Germline loops: CDR1 SNHLY, CDR2 FYNNEI. The CDR3 consists of 13 residues. The V and J ends lost 9 bases and 5 bases respectively, with 13 bases between them. The data belong to a study of patients and donors after allogeneic stem cell transplantation. Sequencing was carried out using blood, either unsorted or a sorted T cell fraction (not recorded which). This TCR was recovered from a human donor who was either an allogeneic HSCT recipient or a stem cell or donor lymphocyte infusion donor (not recorded which). It is not recorded whose cells these are; they may come from a transplant donor. The chain links TRBV2 to TRBJ2-2; D remains unclear. DNA for the CDR3: TGTGCCAGTTTAAAGATGGGGACCGGGGAGCTGTTTTTT. It specifies CASLKMGTGELFF. Drawing the rest from reference TRBV2 and TRBJ2-2, the complete variable domain is EPEVTQTPSHQVTQMGQEVILRCVPISNHLYFYWYRQILGQKVEFLVSFYNNEISEKSEIFDDQFSVERPDGSNFTLKIRSTKLEDSAMYFCASLKMGTGELFFGEGSRLTVL.